Following are 20 T cell receptor beta chains from one sample sequenced in a study of neoadjuvant nivolumab and ipilimumab in lung cancer. Measured with immunoSEQ multiplex PCR; TCRdb has only the in-frame clones, and not every one. The table includes over 45,000 clones, about 89% detected once. The starting material was blood, obtained before neoadjuvant nivolumab, alone or with ipilimumab. Receptors originate from an adult with non-small cell lung cancer. Some clones in this sample may be carry-over from other donors' samples.

V and J are TRBV7-2 and TRBJ1-2; a weak D match, TRBD1 (6 bases). The germline V and J ends were trimmed by 5 bases and 4 bases, with 11 bases remaining between them. The CDR3 is 13 amino acids. Per the germline V gene, CDR1 is SGHTA and CDR2 is FQGNSA. DNA for the CDR3: TGTGCCAGCAGCCTGGACAGCTCCTATGGCTACACCTTC. It is translated as CASSLDSSYGYTF.

The chain carries TRBV5-4 and TRBJ1-3, with a tentative D call TRBD1 (6 bases). V gave up 4 bases and J gave up 5 bases, with 16 bases separating them. Germline CDR1 SGHNT, CDR2 YYREEE (reference sequence). CDR3 size: 15 residues. The CDR3 is CASSRRDGGRNTIYF. The CDR3 nucleotides read TGTGCCAGCAGCCGGAGGGATGGGGGGCGAAACACCATATATTTT.

This clone has only one observation. Different DNA sequences within this sample yield the same CDR3. The rearrangement links TRBV18 to TRBJ2-5; D tentatively fits TRBD1 or TRBD2 (5 bases each). Trimming left V 3 bases short and J 4 bases short, with 9 bases between. This CDR3 has 13 residues. In germline, CDR1 is KGHSH, CDR2 LQKENI. The CDR3 sequence is CASSPGVRETQYF. In DNA form, the CDR3 reads TGTGCCAGCTCACCGGGGGTCCGAGAGACCCAGTACTTC.

The CDR3 loop reads CASSASGASNQPQHF. CDR3 nucleotides: TGCGCCAGCAGCGCTTCTGGGGCTAGCAATCAGCCCCAGCATTTT. The chain has TRBV5-1 and TRBJ1-5, with D perhaps TRBD1 (5 bases). V was trimmed by 4 bases and J by 0 bases, leaving 11 bases between them. Germline V CDR1 and CDR2: SGHRS, YFSETQ. CDR3 size: 15 residues.

The rearrangement links TRBV18 to TRBJ1-2; no reliable D call. Trimming took off 2 bases at V and 3 bases at J, with 10 bases between the two ends. The CDR3 covers 14 residues. From germline, CDR1 is KGHSH and CDR2 LQKENI. CDR3 in amino acids: CASSPAVQDYGYTF. In nucleotides, the CDR3 is TGTGCCAGCTCACCAGCTGTTCAGGACTATGGCTACACCTTC.

This sequence joins TRBV10-3 and TRBJ2-3; D possibly corresponds to TRBD2 (6 bases). Germline assignment: CDR1 ENHRY and CDR2 SYGVKD. Trimming took off 5 bases at V and 6 bases at J, with 12 bases between the two ends. CDR3 size: 13 residues. For the CDR3, the DNA is TGTGCCATCAGTCCAGGACTAACGGATACGCAGTATTTT. Protein sequence: CAISPGLTDTQYF.

The rearrangement uses TRBV9 and TRBJ2-7; 8 bases are a match to TRBD1. CDR1 is SGDLS, CDR2 YYNGEE, per germline. V trimming: 4 bases; J trimming: 5 bases; junction bases outside the gene matches: 8. The CDR3 has 14 residues. The CDR3 is CASSQGAVVHEQYF. The CDR3 region has the DNA TGTGCCAGCAGCCAGGGGGCAGTAGTCCACGAGCAGTACTTC.

The rearrangement uses TRBV25-1 and TRBJ2-1, with a tentative D call TRBD1 (6 bases). The V end lost 1 base, the J end lost 4 bases, and 11 bases lay between the germline ends. Germline values: CDR1 MGHDK, CDR2 SYGVNS. This CDR3 comprises 15 residues. CDR3 amino acids: CASSESRTVYNEQFF. DNA for the CDR3: TGTGCCAGCAGTGAATCCAGGACAGTTTACAATGAGCAGTTCTTC.

The chain couples TRBV30 to TRBJ1-5, with D possibly matching TRBD1 (5 bases). Per germline, CDR1 GTSNPN and CDR2 SVGIG (reference sequence). Between the trimmed V and J ends, which lost 0 bases and 2 bases, there was a span of 11 bases. The CDR3 runs 15 residues. The CDR3 region is CAWSVLGVGNQPQHF. CDR3 in DNA: TGTGCCTGGAGTGTATTAGGGGTCGGCAATCAGCCCCAGCATTTT.

This chain links TRBV5-1 with TRBJ2-2, with D unresolved. The germline gives CDR1 SGHRS, CDR2 YFSETQ. The ends were cut back, 2 bases at V and 3 bases at J, with 11 bases in the middle. The CDR3 length is 15 residues. CDR3: CASSLIPADTGELFF. CDR3 nucleotide sequence: TGCGCCAGCAGCTTAATCCCCGCGGACACCGGGGAGCTGTTTTTT. The whole variable domain, remainder taken from reference TRBV5-1 and TRBJ2-2, is KAGVTQTPRYLIKTRGQQVTLSCSPISGHRSVSWYQQTPGQGLQFLFEYFSETQRNKGNFPGRFSGRQFSNSRSEMNVSTLELGDSALYLCASSLIPADTGELFFGEGSRLTVL.

The CDR3 loop reads CASSNQGDYLNNEQFF. The CDR3 coding sequence is TGTGCCAGCTCAAACCAGGGAGACTACCTCAACAATGAGCAGTTCTTC. This chain uses TRBV18 with TRBJ2-1, with D tentatively TRBD1 or TRBD2 (5 bases each). The CDR3 spans 16 residues. The V gene's germline CDR1 is KGHSH and CDR2 LQKENI. V lost 5 bases and J 5 bases, leaving 19 bases between the germline ends. Filled out from reference TRBV18 and TRBJ2-1, the complete variable domain reads NAGVMQNPRHLVRRRGQEARLRCSPMKGHSHVYWYRQLPEEGLKFMVYLQKENIIDESGMPKERFSAEFPKEGPSILRIQQVVRGDSAAYFCASSNQGDYLNNEQFFGPGTRLTVL.

The chain couples TRBV5-5 to TRBJ2-7; tentative D call: TRBD1 (5 bases). The V end was cut by 0 bases, the J end by 2 bases, with 9 bases between. Germline V lookup: CDR1 SGHKS, CDR2 YYEKEE (reference sequence). CDR3 length equals 14 residues. For the CDR3, the DNA is TGTGCCAGCAGCTTGGGGGGCAGAGCCTACGAGCAGTACTTC. Translation gives CASSLGGRAYEQYF. Full variable domain (remainder filled in from reference TRBV5-5 and TRBJ2-7): DAGVTQSPTHLIKTRGQQVTLRCSPISGHKSVSWYQQVLGQGPQFIFQYYEKEERGRGNFPDRFSARQFPNYSSELNVNALLLGDSALYLCASSLGGRAYEQYFGPGTRLTVT.

This clone occurred once. This sequence joins TRBV5-1 and TRBJ2-3; D gene ambiguous. V was shortened by 0 bases and J by 5 bases, with 10 bases between the two germline ends. This CDR3 has 14 amino acids. The germline CDR1 and CDR2 sequences are SGHRS and YFSETQ. CDR3 protein: CASSLGQTIDTQYF. For the CDR3, the DNA is TGCGCCAGCAGCTTGGGGCAGACCATAGATACGCAGTATTTT.

The chain links TRBV4-1 to TRBJ2-7, with a tentative D call TRBD2 (5 bases). The germline gives CDR1 MGHRA, CDR2 YSYEKL. There are 16 residues in the CDR3. V shed 0 bases and J shed 3 bases, with 15 bases lying between them. The CDR3 DNA reads as TGCGCCAGCAGCCAAGATTTCCTGAGGGTCAGCTACGAGCAGTACTTC. This sequence encodes CASSQDFLRVSYEQYF.

The chain links TRBV27 to TRBJ1-2, with 8 bases identical to TRBD1. CDR1 and CDR2 from the germline V gene are MNHEY and SMNVEV (reference sequence). This CDR3 comprises 14 residues. After removal of 6 bases from V and 4 bases from J, the junction contained 7 bases not matched to a gene. CDR3 protein: CASSSGTGGYGYTF. For the CDR3, the DNA is TGTGCCAGCAGCAGCGGCACAGGGGGCTATGGCTACACCTTC.

This chain joins TRBV19 and TRBJ2-3; D is undetermined. This CDR3 region has 13 residues. Trimming removed 3 bases from V and 6 bases from J, with 10 bases in between. Per germline, CDR1 LNHDA and CDR2 SQIVND (reference sequence). In DNA form, the CDR3 reads TGTGCCAGTAGTATTTCCGTTTCCGATACGCAGTATTTT. It translates to CASSISVSDTQYF.

This rearrangement joins TRBV6-5 to TRBJ1-2; D remains ambiguous. The germline V and J ends were trimmed by 5 bases and 8 bases, with 18 bases remaining between them. The germline V gene has CDR1 MNHEY and CDR2 SVGAGI. This CDR3 comprises 14 residues. CDR3 sequence reads: CASSPREGLRGYTF. The CDR3 coding sequence is TGTGCCAGCAGTCCCCGAGAGGGCCTTCGGGGCTACACCTTC.

The V and J genes are TRBV2 and TRBJ2-7; tentatively, D is TRBD1 (6 bases). V lost 3 bases to trimming and J lost 3 bases, with 9 bases between them. The germline V gene encodes CDR1 SNHLY and CDR2 FYNNEI. The CDR3 has 13 residues. For the CDR3, the DNA is TGTGCCAGCAGTGACAGGGGATACTACGAGCAGTACTTC. Translating it yields CASSDRGYYEQYF.

V usage is TRBV7-8 and J usage is TRBJ2-7; a weak D match, TRBD1 (5 bases). This CDR3 has 14 residues. The ends were cut back, 5 bases at V and 2 bases at J, with 13 bases in the middle. Per the germline V gene, CDR1 is SGHVS and CDR2 is FQNEAQ. The DNA for the CDR3 is TGTGCCAGCAGCCAACGCAGGGTACCCTACGAGCAGTACTTC. Protein: CASSQRRVPYEQYF.

As concerns this clone: The CDR3 end shows no conserved phenylalanine or tryptophan, and so a read error is likely. The chain couples TRBV30 to TRBJ2-7; 9 nucleotides align to TRBD1. The CDR3 sequence is 13 residues long. CDR1 is GTSNPN and CDR2 is SVGIG in the germline V gene (reference sequence). The J segment lost 5 bases and the V segment lost 7 bases, leaving 9 bases of the junction unmatched. CDR3 loop: CALKDRGHHEQYL. The CDR3 region has the DNA TGTGCCTTAAAGGACAGGGGACACCACGAGCAGTACCTC.